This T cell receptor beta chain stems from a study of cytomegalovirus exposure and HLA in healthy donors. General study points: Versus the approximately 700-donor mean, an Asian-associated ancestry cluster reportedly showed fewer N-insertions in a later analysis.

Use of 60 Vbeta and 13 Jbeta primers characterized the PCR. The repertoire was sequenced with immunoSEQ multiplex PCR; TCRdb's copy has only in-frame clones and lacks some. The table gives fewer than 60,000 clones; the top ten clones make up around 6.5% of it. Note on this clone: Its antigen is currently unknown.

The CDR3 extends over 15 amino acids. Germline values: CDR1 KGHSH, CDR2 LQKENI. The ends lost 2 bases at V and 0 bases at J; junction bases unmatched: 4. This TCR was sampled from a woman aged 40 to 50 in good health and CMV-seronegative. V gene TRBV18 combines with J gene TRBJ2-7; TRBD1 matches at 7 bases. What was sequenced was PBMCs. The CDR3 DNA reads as TGTGCCAGCTCACCAGGACAGGACAGCTCCTACGAGCAGTACTTC. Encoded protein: CASSPGQDSSYEQYF.